Below, 3 T cell receptor beta chains from the same sample are listed, as sequenced in a study of T cell repertoires in cytomegalovirus infection. In TCRdb, the reads were re-called with MiXCR into one record per CDR3 protein. The data show about 310,000 distinct CDR3 sequences, with roughly a sixth seen just once and 12% held by the top ten. The sample consisted of PBMCs. These receptors all come from a human donor in good health (CMV status not recorded). Some clones in this sample may be carry-over from other donors' samples.

This clonotype has at least ten counts. The chain links TRBV10-3 to TRBJ1-2; D not resolved. Germline V gene sequence: CDR1 ENHRY, CDR2 SYGVKD. This CDR3 region has 12 residues. V lost 5 bases to trimming and J lost 8 bases, with 12 bases between them. In nucleotides, the CDR3 is TGTGCCATCAGTCAGGTTATAAGCGGCTACACCTTC. It translates to CAISQVISGYTF.

This clonotype was observed at least ten times. The chain uses TRBV20-1 and TRBJ2-1, with D tentatively TRBD2 (7 bases). Germline assignment: CDR1 DFQATT and CDR2 SNEGSKA (reference sequence). The CDR3 runs 15 residues. V was shortened by 6 bases and J by 4 bases, with 19 bases between the two germline ends. CDR3 in amino acids: CSADNQGGGYNEQFF. The CDR3 DNA sequence: TGCAGTGCAGACAATCAGGGAGGGGGATACAATGAGCAGTTCTTC.

This clonotype was recorded a few times. V is TRBV18 and J is TRBJ2-5; D unresolved. The CDR3 length is 13 residues. The V end lost 4 bases, the J end lost 4 bases, and 10 bases lay between the germline ends. From germline, CDR1 is KGHSH and CDR2 LQKENI. CDR3 sequence reads: CASSQSHLETQYF. As DNA, the CDR3 is TGTGCCAGCTCACAATCCCACTTAGAGACCCAGTACTTC.